Listed below are T cell receptor beta chains from one sample, sequenced in a study of shared clonotypes between healthy human individuals. The assay was immunoSEQ multiplex PCR, and TCRdb's table has in-frame clones only and misses some. The sample records about 300,000 clones, approximately 74% being singletons. Sequenced material: memory CD4+ T cells sorted from blood. Source of these receptors: a man younger than 40 in good health. Both conserved end residues are part of each CDR3. The order of the fields is D gene, V gene, clone size, J gene, CDR3 DNA, CDR3 protein. D genes are given only for firm matches. Not all rows give a size; the values are once, few, many and, for expanded clones, a class.

>NA|TRBV7-9|NA|TRBJ2-3
TGTGCCAGCAGCCCAGCCGCCGGCCGAGATACGCAGTATTTT
CASSPAAGRDTQYF
>NA|TRBV7-6|NA|TRBJ1-3
TGTGCCAGCAGCATGGGAATGCCCGCAATGGACACCATATATTTT
CASSMGMPAMDTIYF
>TRBD2|TRBV15|NA|TRBJ2-5
TGTGCCACCAGCAGCGAGCACGGAGCGGGAAAAGAGACCCAGTACTTC
CATSSEHGAGKETQYF
>NA|TRBV9|few|TRBJ2-3
TGTGCCAGGAAGGCCGTCACAGATACGCAGTATTTT
CARKAVTDTQYF
>NA|TRBV18|once|TRBJ1-5
TGTGCCAGCTCGCTACAGTGGGATCAGCCCCAGCATTTT
CASSLQWDQPQHF
>TRBD2|TRBV7-6|NA|TRBJ2-1
TGTGCCAGCAGCTCCCAGACCGGGGGGGCACATGAGCAGTTCTTC
CASSSQTGGAHEQFF
>TRBD2|TRBV5-6|NA|TRBJ2-7
TGTGCCAGCAGCTCGCTTCCCGGGACTAAGTGGCCCTACGAGCAGTACTTC
CASSSLPGTKWPYEQYF
>NA|TRBV6-1|NA|TRBJ1-2
TGTGCCAGCAAATTCGACCAAGGCTACACCTTC
CASKFDQGYTF
>NA|TRBV5-6|few|TRBJ1-4
TGTGCCAGCAGCTTGCAAGGGCCTAATGAAAAACTGTTTTTT
CASSLQGPNEKLFF
>TRBD2|TRBV7-6|few|TRBJ2-1
TGTGCCAGCAGCTTAGGACTAGCTCAGAGCTCCTACAATGAGCAGTTCTTC
CASSLGLAQSSYNEQFF
>NA|TRBV5-1|NA|TRBJ1-1
TGCGCCAGCAGCTTGGAAGGGGATTGGACTGAAGCTTTCTTT
CASSLEGDWTEAFF
>NA|TRBV7-7|NA|TRBJ2-5
TGTGCCAGCAGCTCGACAGGAGTAGAGACCCAGTACTTC
CASSSTGVETQYF
>NA|TRBV29-1|once|TRBJ2-1
TGCAGCGTTGGGTCTAGCTCCTACAATGAGCAGTTCTTC
CSVGSSSYNEQFF
>TRBD2|TRBV7-6|NA|TRBJ2-2
TGTGCCAGCAGCTTAGCCTCCGCGGGAGCGGTCGGGGAGCTGTTTTTT
CASSLASAGAVGELFF
>NA|TRBV5-1|NA|TRBJ2-5
TGCGCCAGCAGCTTGGGGTCGGTGAAAGGGGAGACCCAGTACTTC
CASSLGSVKGETQYF
>NA|TRBV28|NA|TRBJ2-5
TGTGCCAGCAGTTTATCGGGCTCCCATAGGACCCAGTACTTC
CASSLSGSHRTQYF
>TRBD2|TRBV25-1|once|TRBJ2-1
TGTGCCAGCAGTGGACCCTCACGTAAAGCGGGAACCTACAATGAGCAGTTCTTC
CASSGPSRKAGTYNEQFF
>NA|TRBV7-9|NA|TRBJ1-1
TGTGCCAGCAGCCCAAGCGGCAGGGTTGCCACTGAAGCTTTCTTT
CASSPSGRVATEAFF
>NA|TRBV10-2|NA|TRBJ2-1
TGCGCCAGCAGTGAGAAGCATGAGCAGTTCTTC
CASSEKHEQFF
>NA|TRBV18|NA|TRBJ1-4
TGTGCCAGCTTCTCCGGGACTGCAACTAATGAAAAACTGTTTTTT
CASFSGTATNEKLFF
>TRBD1|TRBV28|NA|TRBJ2-6
TGTGCCAGCAGGAAGACAGGGACTGGGGCCAACGTCCTGACTTTC
CASRKTGTGANVLTF
>TRBD1|TRBV7-9|NA|TRBJ1-1
TGTGCCAGCAGCTTACTACAGGGGAGCACTGAAGCTTTCTTT
CASSLLQGSTEAFF
>NA|TRBV6-1|few|TRBJ2-1
TGTGCCAGCAGTGGCAGTGTTGGCTCCTACAATGAGCAGTTCTTC
CASSGSVGSYNEQFF
>NA|TRBV2|NA|TRBJ2-5
TGTGCCAGCAGTGGGGTGGGAGAAGAGACCCAGTACTTC
CASSGVGEETQYF
>TRBD1|TRBV18|NA|TRBJ1-5
TGTGCCAGCTCACCTACAGGGGGTGACGGCAATCAGCCCCAGCATTTT
CASSPTGGDGNQPQHF
>NA|TRBV30|NA|TRBJ1-2
TGTGCCTGGAGCTCCGACGGCTCTAACTATGGCTACACCTTC
CAWSSDGSNYGYTF
>NA|TRBV10-2|NA|TRBJ1-1
TGCGCCAGCAGTGAGTACCGAGGTGAAGCTTTCTTT
CASSEYRGEAFF
>NA|TRBV7-6|NA|TRBJ2-6
TGTGCCAGCAGCTTAGGGGTCGGGCCTGGGGCCAACGTCCTGACTTTC
CASSLGVGPGANVLTF
>TRBD2|TRBV9|many|TRBJ2-3
TGTGCCAGCAGCGACCCTCGGGGACTAGCGGAGTCGAGCACAGATACGCAGTATTTT
CASSDPRGLAESSTDTQYF
>TRBD2|TRBV2|NA|TRBJ2-1
TGTGCCAGCACTGATTTAGTAGGAAGCGGGAGTAAGGGTGAGCAGTTCTTC
CASTDLVGSGSKGEQFF
>NA|TRBV2|NA|TRBJ2-7
TGTGCCAGCAGTGAAGCGCTAAGGGACTCCTACGAGCAGTACTTC
CASSEALRDSYEQYF
>TRBD1|TRBV11-1|NA|TRBJ2-3
TGTGCCAGCAGCTCACAGCACAGGGGCGGCACAGATACGCAGTATTTT
CASSSQHRGGTDTQYF
>NA|TRBV14|NA|TRBJ1-1
TGTGCCAGCAGCCAAAGCCCCATGGGGCTAACTGAAGCTTTCTTT
CASSQSPMGLTEAFF
>TRBD2|TRBV7-6|NA|TRBJ2-1
TGTGCCAGCAGCATAAGGACTAGCCCATTTGGGAATGAGCAGTTCTTC
CASSIRTSPFGNEQFF
>NA|TRBV18|NA|TRBJ2-3
TGTGCCAGCTCACAGGGCGGGGCACTCTACACAGATACGCAGTATTTT
CASSQGGALYTDTQYF
>NA|TRBV5-8|NA|TRBJ2-2
TGTGCCAGCAGCTCCCCGCCAGGGAACACCGGGGAGCTGTTTTTT
CASSSPPGNTGELFF
>NA|TRBV9|NA|TRBJ1-1
TGTGCCAGCAGCGTAGATTTCGGGAACACTGAAGCTTTCTTT
CASSVDFGNTEAFF
>TRBD1|TRBV6-1|NA|TRBJ2-7
TGTGCCAGCACCCCAGGGGGCCCCTACGAGCAGTACTTC
CASTPGGPYEQYF
>NA|TRBV11-2|NA|TRBJ2-4
TGTGCCAGCAGGCCGGGACCCTCCTCTAACATTCAGTACTTC
CASRPGPSSNIQYF
>NA|TRBV7-9|NA|TRBJ2-5
TGTGCCAGCAGCCCCCCGACAGGCCCTCAAGAGACCCAGTACTTC
CASSPPTGPQETQYF
>TRBD1|TRBV6-5|few|TRBJ2-2
TGTGCCAGCAAAACCGGACAGGGTGAGACCGGGGAGCTGTTTTTT
CASKTGQGETGELFF
>TRBD1|TRBV4-3|few|TRBJ2-7
TGCGCCAGCAGCCAAGAACCCGGGACAGGTGCAGGCGAGCAGTACTTC
CASSQEPGTGAGEQYF
>TRBD1|TRBV5-5|NA|TRBJ2-3
TGTGCCAGCAGCCGACGGACAGGGGGCAGTACAGATACGCAGTATTTT
CASSRRTGGSTDTQYF
>NA|TRBV7-6|few|TRBJ2-2
TGTGCCAGCAGCTCGGGACAAAACACCGGGGAGCTGTTTTTT
CASSSGQNTGELFF
>NA|TRBV6-6|few|TRBJ1-1
TGTGCCACGAGGGGTCTCTCGAACACTGAAGCTTTCTTT
CATRGLSNTEAFF
>NA|TRBV4-1|NA|TRBJ2-7
TGCGCCAGCAGCCAAGTGGTCAGGGCACCCTACGAGCAGTACTTC
CASSQVVRAPYEQYF
>NA|TRBV6-1|NA|TRBJ2-5
TGTGCCAGCAGTTCCCTCCGGGACTCTCAAGAGACCCAGTACTTC
CASSSLRDSQETQYF
>TRBD2|TRBV5-4|NA|TRBJ2-3
TGTGCCAGCAGCTTGGGAAATAGCGGGACTTCAGATACGCAGTATTTT
CASSLGNSGTSDTQYF
>NA|TRBV19|NA|TRBJ2-7
TGTGCCAGTAGTATCGAGAGCTCCCACGAGCAGTACTTC
CASSIESSHEQYF
>TRBD2|TRBV19|NA|TRBJ2-7
TGTGCCAGTAGTAGACTAGCGGGAGACCAATACGAGCAGTACTTC
CASSRLAGDQYEQYF
>TRBD1|TRBV10-3|many|TRBJ1-5
TGTGCCATCGGGACAGATAGCAATCAGCCCCAGCATTTT
CAIGTDSNQPQHF
>NA|TRBV10-2|NA|TRBJ2-2
TGCGCCACCGCAGCGACGAACACCGGGGAGCTGTTTTTT
CATAATNTGELFF
>TRBD2|TRBV2|NA|TRBJ2-2
TGTGCCTCGCGATGGAGGGAGGGCAGCGGCACCGGGGAGCTGTTTTTT
CASRWREGSGTGELFF
>NA|TRBV29-1|many|TRBJ1-1
TGCAGCGTAGGGAACACTGAAGCTTTCTTT
CSVGNTEAFF
>NA|TRBV6-6|NA|TRBJ2-2
TGTGCCAGCAGTTCACCCACCAGCACCGGGGAGCTGTTTTTT
CASSSPTSTGELFF
>NA|TRBV27|NA|TRBJ2-1
TGTGCCAGCAGTTTATCGCTGCCGGGGGAGCAGTTCTTC
CASSLSLPGEQFF